This T cell receptor (beta chain) is from a study of T-cell memory formation after mild COVID-19 (dated by TCRdb to the early 2020s). For context, the study as a whole: Most TCR sequence clusters were specific to one of the two donors. In a couple of donors, T-cell clones that expanded and contracted after mild COVID-19 were tracked by sequencing TCRalpha and TCRbeta repertoires over time. The cohort was made up of two young adult volunteers, one female and one male, who were previously healthy. General study outcomes and caveats: Contracting CD4+ clones turned up mainly in the CM and EM memory subsets, whereas EMRA was where CD8+ clones were enriched. The study covered only a couple of mild cases, and larger cohorts including severe cases with pre-infection samples were considered necessary. Some responding clones were found in pre-infection memory, which suggests that pre-existing cross-reactive memory T cells took part in the SARS-CoV-2 response. SARS-CoV-2 specificity of the second-wave clones peaking on day 37 was not confirmed. Clones that contracted from day 15 to 85 showed balanced CD4/CD8 phenotypes, whereas a second wave of clones that expanded from day 15 to 37 leaned towards CD4+.

Sequenced using an Illumina NovaSeq 6000. TCRalpha and TCRbeta cDNA libraries were constructed by 5'RACE with constant-segment primers, with sample barcodes and unique molecular identifiers being introduced. RNA was extracted from every sample with Trizol reagent. Library amplification was performed in two PCR steps, and a second sample barcode and Illumina TruSeq adapters were introduced in the second step. Sequencing of the libraries was done on an Illumina NovaSeq, producing 2 x 150 bp paired-end reads. Under the source paper's analysis protocol: Demultiplexing of reads and collapsing into UMI-guided consensus sequences were performed with migec v1.2.7. Using mixcr v2.1.11, UMI consensuses were aligned to TRA and TRB V and J templates and then assembled into clonotypes. A clonotype was counted as expanded or contracted only if both edgeR and NoisET called the change significant, with noise models trained on biological replicates. For edgeR calls, the cutoffs were a false discovery rate-adjusted p below 0.01 and a log2 fold-change threshold of 1. PCA with hierarchical clustering of max-normalized trajectories of the 1000 most abundant clonotypes was used as exploratory dynamics analysis. Each responding clone was given a CD4 or CD8 phenotype based on the CD4+ and CD8+ repertoires, which had been sequenced separately. TCRdb ran its own pipeline on the public reads, namely fastp trimming at Q25 and MiXCR clone calling, and kept in-frame beta chains. Here each entry gathers all rows of one CDR3 protein and keeps the most common genes and DNA. The V and J calls shown here were made by TCRdb, not taken from the authors' results. Counted in this sample were 470,000 or so distinct CDR3 sequences; roughly 18% of them appeared once. The ten largest clones add up to 20% to 25% of the sample.

PBMCs were isolated by Ficoll-Paque density gradient centrifugation. This clonotype showed up just a few times. Its binding antigen is unknown. Nothing much larger sits one base from this clone, and base qualities are not available. There are 15 amino acids in the CDR3, from cysteine to phenylalanine inclusive. Only CDR3 DNA remains: 45 bases, in frame from the first base. Deletion took 0 bases off V and 7 bases off J, with a span of 16 bases between the germline ends. CDR1 is given as SGDLS and CDR2 as YYNGEE, both from the germline V gene. The clonotype was recovered from a man younger than 30 who had mild COVID-19 (a few samples of this study predate the infection). The sample titles of this study are shuffled in the database, so cell type and time point are left out; the donor was told from shared clones. Recombination connected TRBV9 to TRBJ1-2, and possibly TRBD1, on 6 matching bases. The sample consisted of PBMCs or a T cell subset sorted from them (not recorded which). DNA sequence: TGTGCCAGCAGCGTAGAGGGGGGCCTCCTTGGTGGCTACACCTTC. Translated, it reads CASSVEGGLLGGYTF.